This record looks at one T cell receptor (beta chain) sequence and its context. Its specificity is unknown. These data are taken from a study of cytomegalovirus exposure and HLA in healthy donors. Researchers ran the PCR with 60 Vbeta and 13 Jbeta primers. Sequencing was performed with immunoSEQ multiplex PCR; in TCRdb, only in-frame clones are kept and a portion is missing. The data show 120,000 or so clones, around 79% seen once. Study-level results: A reported reduction in N-insertions relative to the approximately 670-donor mean was seen in an Asian-associated ancestry cluster in a later analysis. A few CMV-associated chains were confirmed in vitro to be specific for CMV antigens.

V lost 1 base and J lost 2, with 12 bases in between. The CDR3 sequence is 15 residues long. CDR1 LNHNV and CDR2 YYDKDF come from the germline V gene (reference sequence). Sequencing used PBMCs. The chain has TRBV15 and TRBJ2-7; D may be TRBD1 (7 bases). The clonotype was recovered from a woman under 40 in good health and CMV-seronegative. CDR3 in amino acids: CATSRAGGQTYEQYF. DNA of the CDR3: TGTGCCACCAGCAGAGCCGGGGGACAGACCTACGAGCAGTACTTC. Full variable domain (missing parts from reference TRBV15 and TRBJ2-7): DAMVIQNPRYQVTQFGKPVTLSCSQTLNHNVMYWYQQKSSQAPKLLFHYYDKDFNNEADTPDNFQSRRPNTSFCFLDIRSPGLGDTAMYLCATSRAGGQTYEQYFGPGTRLTVT.